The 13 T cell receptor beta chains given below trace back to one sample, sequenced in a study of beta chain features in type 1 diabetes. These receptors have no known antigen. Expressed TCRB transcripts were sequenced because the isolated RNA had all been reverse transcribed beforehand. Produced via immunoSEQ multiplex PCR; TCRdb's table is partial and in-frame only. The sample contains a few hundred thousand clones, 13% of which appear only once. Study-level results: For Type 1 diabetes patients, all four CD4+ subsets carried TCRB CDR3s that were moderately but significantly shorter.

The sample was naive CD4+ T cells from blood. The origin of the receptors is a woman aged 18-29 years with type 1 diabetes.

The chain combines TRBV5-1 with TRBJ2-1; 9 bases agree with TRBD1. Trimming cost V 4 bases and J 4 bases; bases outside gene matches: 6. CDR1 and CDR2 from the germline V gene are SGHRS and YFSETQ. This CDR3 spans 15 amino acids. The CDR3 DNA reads TGCGCCAGCAGCCGGCTGGACAGGGGTTACAATGAGCAGTTCTTC. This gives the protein CASSRLDRGYNEQFF.

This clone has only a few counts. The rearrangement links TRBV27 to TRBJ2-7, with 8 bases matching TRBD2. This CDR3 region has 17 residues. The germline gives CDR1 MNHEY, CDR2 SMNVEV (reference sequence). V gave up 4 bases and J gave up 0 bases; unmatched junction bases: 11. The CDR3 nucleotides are TGTGCCAGCAGTTCCCCCGGTGGAGCGGGAGTCTCCTACGAGCAGTACTTC. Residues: CASSSPGGAGVSYEQYF.

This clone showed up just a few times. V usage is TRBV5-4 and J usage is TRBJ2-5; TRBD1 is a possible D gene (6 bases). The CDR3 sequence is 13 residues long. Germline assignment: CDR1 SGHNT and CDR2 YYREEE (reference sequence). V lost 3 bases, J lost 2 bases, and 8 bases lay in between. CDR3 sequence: CASSYDRQETQYF. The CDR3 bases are TGTGCCAGCAGCTATGACAGGCAAGAGACCCAGTACTTC.

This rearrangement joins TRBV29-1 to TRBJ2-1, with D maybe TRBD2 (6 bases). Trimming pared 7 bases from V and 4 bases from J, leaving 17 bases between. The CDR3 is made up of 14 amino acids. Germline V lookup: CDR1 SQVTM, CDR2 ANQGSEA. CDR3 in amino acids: CSGLKARGYNEQFF. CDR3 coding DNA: TGCAGCGGATTAAAGGCCCGGGGGTACAATGAGCAGTTCTTC.

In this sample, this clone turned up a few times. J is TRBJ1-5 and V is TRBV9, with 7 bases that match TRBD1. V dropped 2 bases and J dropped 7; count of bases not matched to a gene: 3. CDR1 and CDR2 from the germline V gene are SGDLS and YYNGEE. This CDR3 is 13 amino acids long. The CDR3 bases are TGTGCCAGCAGCGTGACAGGGTACCAGCCCCAGCATTTT. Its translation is CASSVTGYQPQHF.

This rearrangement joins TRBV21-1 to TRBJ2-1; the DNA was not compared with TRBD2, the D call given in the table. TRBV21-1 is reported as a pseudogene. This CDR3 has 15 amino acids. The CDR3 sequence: CASRWTSPKPNEQFF. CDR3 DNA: TGTGCCAGCAGATGGACTAGCCCAAAGCCAAATGAGCAGTTCTTC.

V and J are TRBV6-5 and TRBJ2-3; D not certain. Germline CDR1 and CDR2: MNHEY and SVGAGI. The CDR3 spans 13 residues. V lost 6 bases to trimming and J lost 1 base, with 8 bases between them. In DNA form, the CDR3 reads TGTGCCAGCAGCTATCAAGGCACAGATACGCAGTATTTT. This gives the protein CASSYQGTDTQYF.

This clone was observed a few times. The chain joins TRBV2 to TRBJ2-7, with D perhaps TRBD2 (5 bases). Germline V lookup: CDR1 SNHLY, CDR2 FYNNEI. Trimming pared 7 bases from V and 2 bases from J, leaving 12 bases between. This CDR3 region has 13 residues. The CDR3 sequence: CASNMRAAYEQYF. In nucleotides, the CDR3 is TGTGCCAGCAACATGAGGGCGGCCTACGAGCAGTACTTC.

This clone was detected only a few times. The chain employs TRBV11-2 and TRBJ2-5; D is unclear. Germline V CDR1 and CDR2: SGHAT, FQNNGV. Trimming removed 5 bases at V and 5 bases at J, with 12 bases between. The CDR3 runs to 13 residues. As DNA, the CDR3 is TGTGCCAGCAGCCCCTACCTCACGGAGACCCAGTACTTC. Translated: CASSPYLTETQYF.

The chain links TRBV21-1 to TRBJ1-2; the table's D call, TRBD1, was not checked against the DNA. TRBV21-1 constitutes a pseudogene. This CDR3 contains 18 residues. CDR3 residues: CASSPPRGQGLIRHGYTF. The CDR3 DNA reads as TGTGCCAGCAGCCCCCCAAGGGGACAGGGCCTTATTAGGCATGGCTACACCTTC.

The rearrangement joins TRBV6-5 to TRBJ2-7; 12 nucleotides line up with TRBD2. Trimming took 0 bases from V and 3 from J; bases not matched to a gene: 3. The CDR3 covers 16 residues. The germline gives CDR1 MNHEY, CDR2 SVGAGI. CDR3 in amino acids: CASSYSLAGGNYEQYV. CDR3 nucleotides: TGTGCCAGCAGTTACTCCCTAGCGGGAGGGAACTACGAGCAGTACGTC.

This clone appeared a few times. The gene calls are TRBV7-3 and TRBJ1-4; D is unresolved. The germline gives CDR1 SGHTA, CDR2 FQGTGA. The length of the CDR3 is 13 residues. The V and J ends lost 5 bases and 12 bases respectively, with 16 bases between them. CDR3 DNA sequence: TGTGCCAGCAGCCCAACCCCAGGTTCGGAACTGTTTTTT. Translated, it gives CASSPTPGSELFF.

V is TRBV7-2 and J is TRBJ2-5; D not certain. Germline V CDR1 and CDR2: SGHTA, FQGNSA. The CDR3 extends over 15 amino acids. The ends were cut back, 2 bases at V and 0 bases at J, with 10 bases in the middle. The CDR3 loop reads CASSLQRGYQETQYF. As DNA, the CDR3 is TGTGCCAGCAGCTTACAGCGCGGTTACCAAGAGACCCAGTACTTC.